This T cell receptor beta chain emerged from a study of blood T cells in healthy people across ages (dated by TCRdb to 2014 to 2015). Regarding the complete study: In model experiments, roughly one uniquely barcoded TCR beta cDNA molecule per two T cells was captured by template switching. The donors were divided into four age groups: young (average around 16 years), middle-aged (about 40), aged (roughly 66) and long-lived (nearly 85). The study analyzed two additional independent replicas of 1 million unique cDNA reads from the same blood draw for two donors, one aged 18 to 29 and one aged 80 or older. Using deep sequencing normalized with unique cDNA molecular identifiers, the study measured how TCR beta repertoire diversity changes with age. Donors of different ages were randomly distributed across sequencing lanes to avoid experimental bias.

From cysteine to phenylalanine, the CDR3 is 14 amino acids long. The retained sequence is limited to the CDR3, 42 bases, with the frame set at the first base. The junction shows trimming of 7 bases on V and 7 bases on J, plus 17 bases between the germline ends. Paper-wide results and their limitations: As age increased, observed TCR beta diversity per million T cells dropped in a roughly linear way, and a significant reduction was already evident by age 40. Compared with the aged group, more naive CD4+ T cells, fewer expanded clones and increased TCR diversity were shown by the long-lived group, suggesting age selection. Because the CMV infection status of the donors was unknown, age-related changes in expanded clonotypes may potentially have been confounded. There was a strong correlation between observed TCR beta diversity and the percentage of naive T cells measured by flow cytometry. Since profiling was done on bulk unsorted PBMCs, naive and antigen-experienced compartments could not be conclusively compared. Estimates of total diversity from one million sequenced T cells were regarded as lower bounds and underestimates.

A remark on this clonotype: The target of this receptor is not known. No much larger clone exists at a distance of one base, and base qualities are not known.

Library method: 5' RACE. Sequencing used an Illumina HiSeq 2500. A second roughly 6 to 12 cycle PCR used a sample-barcoded 5' primer and a J-beta primer mix. A unique molecular identifier was introduced onto each TCR beta cDNA molecule by a template-switch 5' adaptor carrying 12 random nucleotides. Each sample yielded at least 3 million CDR3-containing paired-end reads. First-strand cDNA was synthesized from all RNA with the Mint cDNA synthesis kit, primed by a TRBC-specific oligonucleotide. After uracil-DNA glycosylase treatment, a first 18-cycle PCR used universal primers M1SS and BC2_uni_R on all cDNA. The source study handled its data this way. Each sample was normalized by randomly selecting 1 million high-quality reads, each carrying a distinct molecular identifier. Reads with shared molecular identifiers were discarded instead of being binned into consensus sequences. MiTCR, with a Q25 quality threshold and the strictest error-elimination algorithm, was used for CDR3 identification, clonotype clustering and error correction. A nonparametric unseen species model using Euler transformation provided a lower-bound estimate of total TCR beta diversity. Using fastp at Q25 and MiXCR, TCRdb reprocessed the public reads and kept productive beta chains. Under each unique CDR3 protein, matching rows form one entry showing the most common genes and DNA. The V and J calls were not made by the authors but by TCRdb's processing. This sample has about 750,000 distinct CDR3 sequences in its table, and about 55% of those were observed once. 41% of the sample belongs to the ten largest clones.

Donors were 39 systemically healthy Caucasian individuals from Russia aged roughly 6 to 90 years. Approximately 10 milliliters of peripheral blood were collected from each donor into EDTA-treated Vacutainer tubes. Ficoll-Paque density-gradient centrifugation was used to isolate PBMCs, with at least 6 million per sample. Total RNA, at least 5.5 micrograms per sample, was extracted from PBMCs with Trizol reagent. Naive CD45RAhigh/CD27high T cell percentages were measured by flow cytometry on a PBMC aliquot from every donor. Material for sequencing was blood. The receptor chain draws on TRBV12-3 or TRBV12-4 and TRBJ2-1; the D segment could be TRBD2, given 7 matching bases. The clonotype originates from a man aged 80 or over in good health. This receptor has the CDR3 CASTRGASRNEQFF. At the DNA level, the sequence is TGTGCCAGCACACGGGGGGCTAGTCGGAATGAGCAGTTCTTC.